This entry features one T cell receptor (beta chain) sequence. This receptor's antigen is unknown. Base-call qualities are not available, and no considerably larger clone is one nucleotide away. These data are taken from a study of T cell responses to AZD1222 COVID-19 vaccine (dated by TCRdb to the early 2020s). For the wider study: A total of 233 trial participants underwent TCR sequencing, of whom roughly 210 received two doses of AZD1222 and roughly 25 received two doses of the MenACWY control vaccine. Trial participants were enrolled into age subgroups of 18-55, 56-69 and 70-plus years, which contained approximately 150, 30 and 60 TCR-sequenced participants, respectively.

General study outcomes and caveats: After two AZD1222 doses, spike-specific TCR breadth and depth were significantly higher than at day 0 and than in MenACWY recipients. The vaccine-associated CD4 TCRs covered the entire spike protein, and the dominant responses fell in regions 160-218 and 743-854. Conclusions about previously exposed vaccinees are limited, since just 6 or 7 AZD1222 recipients were seropositive for SARS-CoV-2 at baseline. Participants were mostly white British and included more females than males, and it was suggested by the authors that clonal diversity may have been underestimated. The 56-69-year group was small, and its depth increase did not reach significance, likely because of low power. Because no day 14 peak-response samples were available, the repertoires could be characterized only after the peak T cell response. Epitopes outside the regions mutated in the B.1.351 and B.1.1.7 variants were reportedly recognized by nearly half of the unique spike-specific TCRs.

The CDR3 regions of human TCRbeta chains were analyzed by immunosequencing. The paper's data handling went like this. Repertoire TCRs were matched against a reference library of SARS-CoV-2-specific TCRs generated with the MIRA antigen-specificity platform. Breadth meant the fraction of unique TCRs that were SARS-CoV-2-associated, whereas depth meant the fraction of total T cells that were SARS-CoV-2-associated. Using the MIRA data, every spike-specific TCR was mapped to the spike region that the TCR reacted to and assigned to either a CD4 or a CD8 class. Log10-transformed breadth and depth values were compared by one-way ANOVA with Sidak's multiple comparisons tests. The table comes from immuneACCESS by way of TCRdb, which keeps in-frame sequences with V and J called. Part of the clones is missing from these tables; in studies checked, under half for an unresolved V gene and the rest for unknown reasons. That table is the source of V, J and clone size, and D and trimming were worked out from the DNA. The sample yields 86,000 or so clones; roughly 90% were counted once. The top ten clonotypes cover 6.9% of the sample.

For CDR1 and CDR2, the germline V gene (reference sequence) lists LNHDA and SQIVND. There are 20 amino acids in the CDR3, from cysteine to phenylalanine inclusive. Left in the record is the CDR3 DNA by itself, 60 bases read in frame from the first base. V is reduced by 3 bases and J by 0 bases, leaving a spacing of 24 bases between them. Interpreted using the paper, the time point label stands for: about 28 days (+/-7) after the second vaccine dose. AZD1222 recipients given second doses at about 4 weeks or at about 12 weeks were pooled, since spike-specific TCR depth and breadth were not found to differ between the two schedules. Samples from vaccinated people were obtained from the UK trials COV001 and COV002, which included a single-blind randomized controlled phase 2/3 trial of AZD1222 (ChAdOx1 nCoV-19) in healthy adults. For TCRbeta chain sequencing, PBMC samples were collected from trial participants at day 0 and at day 28 after the second dose.

The rearrangement joined TRBV19 to TRBJ2-1, with a weak D call of TRBD2 (5 bases match). This TCR derives from an adult who received the AZD1222 COVID-19 vaccine. Sequenced material: peripheral blood, taken 28 days after the second AZD1222 dose. The CDR3 protein: CASSMRSGDPFSSSYNEQFF. The nucleotide sequence reads TGTGCCAGTAGTATGCGAAGCGGAGACCCTTTCTCGAGCTCCTACAATGAGCAGTTCTTC.